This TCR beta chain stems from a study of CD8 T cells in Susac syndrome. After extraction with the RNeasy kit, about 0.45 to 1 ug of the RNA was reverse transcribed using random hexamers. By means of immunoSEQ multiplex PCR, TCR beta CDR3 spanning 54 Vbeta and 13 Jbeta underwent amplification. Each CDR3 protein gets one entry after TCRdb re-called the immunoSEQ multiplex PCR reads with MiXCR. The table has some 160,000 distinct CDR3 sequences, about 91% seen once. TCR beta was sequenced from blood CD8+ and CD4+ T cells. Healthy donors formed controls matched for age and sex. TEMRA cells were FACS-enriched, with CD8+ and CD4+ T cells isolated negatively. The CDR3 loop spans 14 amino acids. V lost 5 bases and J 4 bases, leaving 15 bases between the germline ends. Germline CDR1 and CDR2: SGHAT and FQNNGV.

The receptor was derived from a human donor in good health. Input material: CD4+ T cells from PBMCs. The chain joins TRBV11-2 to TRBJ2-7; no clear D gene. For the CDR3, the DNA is TGTGCCAGCAGCCCCCCCGGACCGGGTTACGAGCAGTACTTC. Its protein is CASSPPGPGYEQYF. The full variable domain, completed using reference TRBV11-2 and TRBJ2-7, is EAGVAQSPRYKIIEKRQSVAFWCNPISGHATLYWYQQILGQGPKLLIQFQNNGVVDDSQLPKDRFSAERLKGVDSTLKIQPAKLEDSAVYLCASSPPGPGYEQYFGPGTRLTVT.